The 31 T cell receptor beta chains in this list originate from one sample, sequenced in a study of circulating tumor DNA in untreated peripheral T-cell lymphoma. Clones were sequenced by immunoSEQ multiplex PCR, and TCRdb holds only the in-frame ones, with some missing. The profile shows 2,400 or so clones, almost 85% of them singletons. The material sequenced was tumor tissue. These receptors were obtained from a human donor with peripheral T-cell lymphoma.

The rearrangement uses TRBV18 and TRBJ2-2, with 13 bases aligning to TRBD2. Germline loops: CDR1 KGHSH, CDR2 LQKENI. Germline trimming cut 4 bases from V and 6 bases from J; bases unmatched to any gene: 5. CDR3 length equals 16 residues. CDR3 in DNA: TGTGCCAGCTCACGGACTAGCGGGAGAAGGGCCGGGGAGCTGTTTTTT. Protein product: CASSRTSGRRAGELFF.

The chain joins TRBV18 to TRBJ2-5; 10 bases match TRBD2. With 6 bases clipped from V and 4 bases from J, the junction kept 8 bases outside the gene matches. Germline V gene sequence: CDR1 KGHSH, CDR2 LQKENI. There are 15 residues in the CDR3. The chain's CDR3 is CASSQRVAGGETQYF. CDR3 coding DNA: TGTGCCAGCTCTCAAAGGGTAGCGGGAGGAGAGACCCAGTACTTC.

CDR3 coding DNA: TGTGCCAGCAGCGGGCCCACCTACTATGGCTACACCTTC. It yields the protein CASSGPTYYGYTF. This chain uses TRBV14 with TRBJ1-2; D gene unclear. CDR1 and CDR2 (germline): SGHDN, FVKESK. Trimming shortened V by 5 bases and J by 3 bases, and 10 bases separated the two germline ends. CDR3 size: 13 residues.

The CDR3 loop is CASSLIGFTGELFF. CDR3 bases: TGTGCCAGCAGTTTAATCGGATTCACCGGGGAGCTGTTTTTT. The V gene is TRBV28, the J gene TRBJ2-2; D uncertain. This CDR3 has 14 residues. Germline CDR1 and CDR2: MDHEN and SYDVKM. Trimming shortened V by 2 bases and J by 4 bases, and 8 bases separated the two germline ends.

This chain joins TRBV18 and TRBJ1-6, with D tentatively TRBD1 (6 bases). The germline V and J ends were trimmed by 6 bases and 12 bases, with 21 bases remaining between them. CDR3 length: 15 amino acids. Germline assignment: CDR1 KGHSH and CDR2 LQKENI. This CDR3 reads CASSSGAQGQLPLHF. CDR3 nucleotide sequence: TGTGCCAGCTCCTCGGGGGCACAGGGTCAGTTACCCCTCCACTTT.

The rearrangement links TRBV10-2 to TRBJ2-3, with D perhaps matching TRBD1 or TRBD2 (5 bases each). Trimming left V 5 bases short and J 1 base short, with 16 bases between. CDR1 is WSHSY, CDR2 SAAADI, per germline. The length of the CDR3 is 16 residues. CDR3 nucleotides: TGCGCCAGCAGTCGCCAGGGAGCGGTAGGCACAGATACGCAGTATTTT. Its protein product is CASSRQGAVGTDTQYF.

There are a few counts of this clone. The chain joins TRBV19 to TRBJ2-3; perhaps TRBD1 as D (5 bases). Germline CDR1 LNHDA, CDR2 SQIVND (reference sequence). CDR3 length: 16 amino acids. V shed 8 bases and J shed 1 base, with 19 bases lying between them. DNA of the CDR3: TGTGCCAGTCGCACCGTTTGGGGCGGAGGCACAGATACGCAGTATTTT. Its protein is CASRTVWGGGTDTQYF.

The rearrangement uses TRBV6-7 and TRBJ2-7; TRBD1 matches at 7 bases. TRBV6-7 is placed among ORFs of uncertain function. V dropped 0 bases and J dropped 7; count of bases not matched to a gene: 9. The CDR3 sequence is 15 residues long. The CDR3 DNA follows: TGTGCCAGCAGTTACTCGAGCGTGACAGGGCTTGAGCAGTACTTC. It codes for CASSYSSVTGLEQYF.

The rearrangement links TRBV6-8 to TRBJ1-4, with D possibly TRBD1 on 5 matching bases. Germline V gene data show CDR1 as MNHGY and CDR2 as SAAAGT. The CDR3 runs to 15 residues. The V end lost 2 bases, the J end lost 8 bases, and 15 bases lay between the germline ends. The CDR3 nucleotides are TGTGCCAGCAGTTACGGGGCGGGACTCGGGGAAAAACTGTTTTTT. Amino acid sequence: CASSYGAGLGEKLFF.

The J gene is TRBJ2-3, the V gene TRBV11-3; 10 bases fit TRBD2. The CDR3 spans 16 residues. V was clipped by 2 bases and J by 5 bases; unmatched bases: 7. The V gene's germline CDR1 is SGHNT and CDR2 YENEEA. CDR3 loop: CASSLSGRAQGDTQYF. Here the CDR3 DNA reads TGTGCCAGCAGCTTAAGCGGGAGGGCCCAGGGAGATACGCAGTATTTT. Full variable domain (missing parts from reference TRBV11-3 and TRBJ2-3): EAGVVQSPRYKIIEKKQPVAFWCNPISGHNTLYWYLQNLGQGPELLIRYENEEAVDDSQLPKDRFSAERLKGVDSTLKIQPAELGDSAVYLCASSLSGRAQGDTQYFGPGTRLTVL.

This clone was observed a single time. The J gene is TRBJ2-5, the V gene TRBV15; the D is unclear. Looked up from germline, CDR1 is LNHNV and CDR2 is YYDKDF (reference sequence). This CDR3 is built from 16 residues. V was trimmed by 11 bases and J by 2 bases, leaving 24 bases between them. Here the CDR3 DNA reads TGTGCCGCCGGACCCCCTGGCGGTGGATTTCAAGAGACCCAGTACTTC. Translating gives CAAGPPGGGFQETQYF.

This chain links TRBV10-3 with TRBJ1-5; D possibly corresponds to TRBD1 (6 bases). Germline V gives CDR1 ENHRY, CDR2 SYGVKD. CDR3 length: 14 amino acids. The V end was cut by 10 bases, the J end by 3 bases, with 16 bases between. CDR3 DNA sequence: TGTGCCAGCTCGCTCTGGGGGGCCAATCAGCCCCAGCATTTT. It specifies CASSLWGANQPQHF.

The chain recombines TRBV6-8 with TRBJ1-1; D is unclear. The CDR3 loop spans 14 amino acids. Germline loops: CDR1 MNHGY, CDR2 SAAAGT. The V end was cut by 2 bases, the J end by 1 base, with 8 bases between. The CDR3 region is CASSYLTKNTEAFF. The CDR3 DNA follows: TGTGCCAGCAGTTACCTAACCAAGAACACTGAAGCTTTCTTT.

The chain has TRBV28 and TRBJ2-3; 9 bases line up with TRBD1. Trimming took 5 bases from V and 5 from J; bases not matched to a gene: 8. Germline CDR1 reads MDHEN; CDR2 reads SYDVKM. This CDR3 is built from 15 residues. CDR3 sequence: CASSLPGQGKDTQYF. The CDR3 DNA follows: TGTGCCAGCAGTCTACCGGGACAGGGAAAAGATACGCAGTATTTT.

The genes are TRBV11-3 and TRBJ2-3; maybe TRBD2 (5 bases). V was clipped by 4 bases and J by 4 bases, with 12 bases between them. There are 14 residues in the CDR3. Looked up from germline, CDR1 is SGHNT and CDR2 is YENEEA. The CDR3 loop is CASSSGGRSDTQYF. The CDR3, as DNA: TGTGCCAGCAGCTCTGGCGGGCGATCAGATACGCAGTATTTT.

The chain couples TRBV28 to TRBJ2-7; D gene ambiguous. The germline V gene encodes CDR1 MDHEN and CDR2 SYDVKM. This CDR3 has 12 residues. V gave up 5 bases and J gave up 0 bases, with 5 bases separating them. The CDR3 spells CASSIFSYEQYF. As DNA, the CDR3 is TGTGCCAGCAGTATCTTCTCCTACGAGCAGTACTTC.

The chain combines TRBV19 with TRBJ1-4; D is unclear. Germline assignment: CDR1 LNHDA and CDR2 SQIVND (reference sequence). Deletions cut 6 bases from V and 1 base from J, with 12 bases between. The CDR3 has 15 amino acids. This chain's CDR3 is CASRPTPQTNEKLFF. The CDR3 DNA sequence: TGTGCCAGTAGACCAACACCGCAAACTAATGAAAAACTGTTTTTT.

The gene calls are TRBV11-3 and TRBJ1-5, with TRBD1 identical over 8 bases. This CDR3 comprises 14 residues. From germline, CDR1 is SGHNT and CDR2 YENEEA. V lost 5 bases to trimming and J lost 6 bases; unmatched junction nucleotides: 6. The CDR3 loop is CASSPDRVGQPQHF. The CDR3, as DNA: TGTGCCAGCAGCCCGGACAGGGTCGGTCAGCCCCAGCATTTT.

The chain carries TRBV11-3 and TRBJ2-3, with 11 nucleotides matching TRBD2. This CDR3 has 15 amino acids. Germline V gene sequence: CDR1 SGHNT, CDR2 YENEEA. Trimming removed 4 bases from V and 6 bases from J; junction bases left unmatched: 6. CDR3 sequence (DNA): TGTGCCAGCAGCTGGATAGCGGGAGGGCCGGATACGCAGTATTTT. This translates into CASSWIAGGPDTQYF. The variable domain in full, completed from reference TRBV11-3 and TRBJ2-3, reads EAGVVQSPRYKIIEKKQPVAFWCNPISGHNTLYWYLQNLGQGPELLIRYENEEAVDDSQLPKDRFSAERLKGVDSTLKIQPAELGDSAVYLCASSWIAGGPDTQYFGPGTRLTVL.

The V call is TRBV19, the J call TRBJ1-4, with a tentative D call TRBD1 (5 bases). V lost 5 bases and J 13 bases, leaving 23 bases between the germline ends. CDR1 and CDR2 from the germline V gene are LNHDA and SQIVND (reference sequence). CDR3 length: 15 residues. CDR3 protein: CASSSAGTAAWGLFF. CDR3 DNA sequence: TGTGCCAGTAGTTCAGCCGGGACGGCAGCCTGGGGACTGTTTTTT.

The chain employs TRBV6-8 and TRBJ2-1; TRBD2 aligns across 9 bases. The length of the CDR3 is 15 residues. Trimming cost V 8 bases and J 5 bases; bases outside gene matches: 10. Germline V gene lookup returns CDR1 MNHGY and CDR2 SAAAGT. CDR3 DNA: TGTGCCAGCCAGCCGACTAGCGGACCAAACAATGAGCAGTTCTTC. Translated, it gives CASQPTSGPNNEQFF.

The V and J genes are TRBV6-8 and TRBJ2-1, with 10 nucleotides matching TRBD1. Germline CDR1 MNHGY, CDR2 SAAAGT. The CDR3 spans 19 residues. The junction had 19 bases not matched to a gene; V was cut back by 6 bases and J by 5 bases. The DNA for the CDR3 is TGTGCCAGCAGCGACAAAGGAGGGGCCCGGGACAGGGGTCACAATGAGCAGTTCTTC. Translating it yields CASSDKGGARDRGHNEQFF.

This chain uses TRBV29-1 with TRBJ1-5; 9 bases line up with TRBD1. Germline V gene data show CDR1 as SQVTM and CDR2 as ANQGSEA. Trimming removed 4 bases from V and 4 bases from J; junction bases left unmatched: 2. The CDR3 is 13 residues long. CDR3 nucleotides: TGCAGCGTTGGGGACAGGGTTAATCAGCCCCAGCATTTT. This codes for CSVGDRVNQPQHF.

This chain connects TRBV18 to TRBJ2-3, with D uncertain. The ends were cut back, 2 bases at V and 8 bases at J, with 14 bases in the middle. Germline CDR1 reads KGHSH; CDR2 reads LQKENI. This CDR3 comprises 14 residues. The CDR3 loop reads CASSPTDGKGTQYF. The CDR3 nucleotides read TGTGCCAGCTCACCAACGGACGGAAAAGGTACGCAGTATTTT.

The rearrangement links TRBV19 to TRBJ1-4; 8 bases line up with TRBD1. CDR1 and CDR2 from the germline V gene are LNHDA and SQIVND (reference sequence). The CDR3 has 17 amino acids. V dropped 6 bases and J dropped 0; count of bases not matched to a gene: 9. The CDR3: CASSRGQAYATNEKLFF. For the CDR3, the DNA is TGTGCCAGTAGCCGGGGACAGGCCTATGCAACTAATGAAAAACTGTTTTTT. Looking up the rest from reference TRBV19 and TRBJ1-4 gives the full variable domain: DGGITQSPKYLFRKEGQNVTLSCEQNLNHDAMYWYRQDPGQGLRLIYYSQIVNDFQKGDIAEGYSVSREKKESFPLTVTSAQKNPTAFYLCASSRGQAYATNEKLFFGSGTQLSVL.

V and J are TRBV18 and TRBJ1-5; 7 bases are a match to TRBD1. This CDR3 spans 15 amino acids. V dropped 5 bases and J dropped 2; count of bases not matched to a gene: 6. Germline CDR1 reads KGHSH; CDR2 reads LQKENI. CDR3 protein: CASSTGQLGNQPQHF. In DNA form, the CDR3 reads TGTGCCAGCTCAACGGGACAGCTCGGCAATCAGCCCCAGCATTTT.

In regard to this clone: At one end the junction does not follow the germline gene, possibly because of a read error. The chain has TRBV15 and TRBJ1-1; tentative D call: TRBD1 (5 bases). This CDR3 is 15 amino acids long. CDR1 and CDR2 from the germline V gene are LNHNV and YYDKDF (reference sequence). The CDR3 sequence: CASSPRSTDGTEAFF. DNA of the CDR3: TGTGCCAGCAGCCCCCGATCGACAGACGGCACTGAAGCTTTCTTT. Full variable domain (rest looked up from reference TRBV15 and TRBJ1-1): DAMVIQNPRYQVTQFGKPVTLSCSQTLNHNVMYWYQQKSSQAPKLLFHYYDKDFNNEADTPDNFQSRRPNTSFCFLDIRSPGLGDTAMYLCASSPRSTDGTEAFFGQGTRLTVV.

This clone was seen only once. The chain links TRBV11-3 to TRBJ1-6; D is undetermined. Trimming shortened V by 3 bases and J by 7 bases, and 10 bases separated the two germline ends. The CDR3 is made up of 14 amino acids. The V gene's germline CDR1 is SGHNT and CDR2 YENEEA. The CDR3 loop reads CASSLGHGNSPLHF. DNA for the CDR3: TGTGCCAGCAGCTTGGGCCACGGGAATTCACCCCTCCACTTT.

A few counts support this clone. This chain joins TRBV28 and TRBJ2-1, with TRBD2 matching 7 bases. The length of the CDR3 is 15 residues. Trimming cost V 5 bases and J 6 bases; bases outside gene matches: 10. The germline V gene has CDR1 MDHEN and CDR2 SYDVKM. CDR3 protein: CASSAPGTKSNEQFF. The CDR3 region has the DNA TGTGCCAGCAGTGCCCCCGGGACTAAATCCAATGAGCAGTTCTTC. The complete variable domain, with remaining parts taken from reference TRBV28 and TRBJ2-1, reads DVKVTQSSRYLVKRTGEKVFLECVQDMDHENMFWYRQDPGLGLRLIYFSYDVKMKEKGDIPEGYSVSREKKERFSLILESASTNQTSMYLCASSAPGTKSNEQFFGPGTRLTVL.

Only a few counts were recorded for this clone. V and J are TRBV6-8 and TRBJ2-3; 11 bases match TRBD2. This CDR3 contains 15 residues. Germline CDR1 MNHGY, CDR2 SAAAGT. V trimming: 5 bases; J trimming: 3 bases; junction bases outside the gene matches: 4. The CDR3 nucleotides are TGTGCCAGCAGTCTGGGACTAGCGGAAACAGATACGCAGTATTTT. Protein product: CASSLGLAETDTQYF.

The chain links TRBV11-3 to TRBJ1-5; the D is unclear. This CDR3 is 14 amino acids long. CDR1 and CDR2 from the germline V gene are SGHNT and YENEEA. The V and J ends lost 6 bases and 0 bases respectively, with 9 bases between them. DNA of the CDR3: TGTGCCAGCAGTTACGATCTTAGCAATCAGCCCCAGCATTTT. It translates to CASSYDLSNQPQHF.